These T cell receptor beta chains were read from a single sample in a study of cytomegalovirus exposure and HLA in healthy donors. The table came from immunoSEQ multiplex PCR; TCRdb's copy has only in-frame clones and leaves some out. The sample holds approximately 170,000 clones, 65% to 85% seen once. Input material: PBMCs. These receptors came from a young woman in good health and CMV-seronegative. Each CDR3 is given with its conserved first and last residue. Fields, in order: D gene, J gene, V gene, clone size, CDR3 DNA, CDR3 protein. D genes are given only for firm matches. The listing skips clone size in some rows; elsewhere it reads once, few, many or a size class.

>.|TRBJ1-1|TRBV28|few
TGTGCCAGCAGTCCGTGGGGGGGCCGGGGCACTGAAGCTTTCTTT
CASSPWGGRGTEAFF
>TRBD2|TRBJ2-7|TRBV6-1|.
TGTGCCAGCAGTGAACTAGCGGGTTTACCTTACGAGCAGTACTTC
CASSELAGLPYEQYF
>.|TRBJ1-5|TRBV18|.
TGTGCCAGCTCACAGGGGTATGAGCAGCCCCAGCATTTT
CASSQGYEQPQHF
>TRBD2|TRBJ2-2|TRBV6-1|.
TGTGCCAGCAGTGGTGTTAGCGGGAGAGAGAACACCGGGGAGCTGTTTTTT
CASSGVSGRENTGELFF
>.|TRBJ1-3|TRBV10-3|.
TGTGCCATCAGTAGTTCAGTCACGATCTCTGGAAACACCATATATTTT
CAISSSVTISGNTIYF
>.|TRBJ2-7|TRBV19|few
TGTGCCAGTACCGACGGGACTTTGGTGTACTTC
CASTDGTLVYF
>.|TRBJ1-1|TRBV5-4|.
TGTGTCAGCAGCTTGGGGGGACAAAGAATGAACACTGAAGCTTTCTTT
CVSSLGGQRMNTEAFF
>TRBD2|TRBJ2-1|TRBV5-5|.
TGTGCCAGCAGCACAAGTCTAGCGGAAGGGAATGAGCAGTTCTTC
CASSTSLAEGNEQFF
>TRBD2|TRBJ2-1|TRBV6-5|.
TGTGCCAGCAGCCGACTAGCGGGAGGGGCAAATGAGCAGTTCTTC
CASSRLAGGANEQFF
>TRBD1|TRBJ2-3|TRBV7-9|.
TGTTCCAGCAGCTTAGCACAGGGGATCACAGATACGCAGTATTTT
CSSSLAQGITDTQYF
>.|TRBJ1-2|TRBV9|.
TGTGCCAGCAGCGTAGATGGGCGGGAAATACGTGGCTACACCTTC
CASSVDGREIRGYTF
>.|TRBJ2-5|TRBV20-1|.
TGCAGTGCTGAGACTACAGAGACCCAGTACTTC
CSAETTETQYF
>TRBD2|TRBJ2-5|TRBV5-1|.
TGCGCCAGCAGCTTCGGGGAGGGACTAGTAGTGGAGACCCAGTACTTC
CASSFGEGLVVETQYF
>.|TRBJ2-1|TRBV25-1|.
TGTGCCAGCAGTGAATCCGCGGCGGGAAGGTACAATGAGCAGTTCTTC
CASSESAAGRYNEQFF
>.|TRBJ2-5|TRBV19|.
TGTGCCAGTAGTAATGGGGGCCGGGGAGAGACCCAGTACTTC
CASSNGGRGETQYF
>TRBD1|TRBJ1-1|TRBV7-9|.
TGTGCCAGCAGCCATCCGGGACAGAGGAACACTGAAGCTTTCTTT
CASSHPGQRNTEAFF
>.|TRBJ1-1|TRBV7-2|.
TGTGCCAGCAGCTTAAGGGGCATGGCTGAAGCTTTCTTT
CASSLRGMAEAFF
>.|TRBJ1-4|TRBV5-8|once
TGTGCCAGCAGCTTGGGTAAAACAGGGACTAATGAAAAACTGTTTTTT
CASSLGKTGTNEKLFF
>.|TRBJ1-2|TRBV30|once
TGTGCCTGGAGTGGGGGGCCTGGGTATGGCTACACCTTC
CAWSGGPGYGYTF
>.|TRBJ2-6|TRBV25-1|.
TGTGCCAGCACATCTGGGGCCAACGTCCTGACTTTC
CASTSGANVLTF
>.|TRBJ1-1|TRBV29-1|few
TGCAGCGTTGACAGGGCGGGGGTTGGTGAAGCTTTCTTT
CSVDRAGVGEAFF
>TRBD2|TRBJ2-2|TRBV7-6|few
TGTGCCAGCAGCCCAATTCTGCTAGCGGGAGTTTCCGGGGAGCTGTTTTTT
CASSPILLAGVSGELFF
>TRBD1|TRBJ2-2|TRBV5-4|.
TGTGCCAGCAGCTTGATTGGGACAGGGGGCACCGGGGAGCTGTTTTTT
CASSLIGTGGTGELFF
>TRBD2|TRBJ2-1|TRBV5-1|.
TGCGCCAGCAGCTTTGAACTAGCGGGAGTGGGGGAGCAGTTCTTC
CASSFELAGVGEQFF
>TRBD1|TRBJ1-4|TRBV7-8|.
TGTGCCAGCAGCTTATCAGGGGGCCGTAATGAAAAACTGTTTTTT
CASSLSGGRNEKLFF
>.|TRBJ1-4|TRBV28|.
TGTGCCAGCAGTTTTTGTTGTGGGACATTAAGGGCAACTAATGAAAAACTGTTTTTT
CASSFCCGTLRATNEKLFF
>TRBD2|TRBJ2-1|TRBV28|few
TGTGCCAGCAGTTTTGCGGGAGGCCCCTACAATGAGCAGTTCTTC
CASSFAGGPYNEQFF
>TRBD1|TRBJ2-3|TRBV5-4|.
TGTGCCAGCAGCTTGCGGGGACAGGGGAAGAGCGGTACGCAGTATTTT
CASSLRGQGKSGTQYF
>.|TRBJ2-4|TRBV4-3|.
TGCGCCAGCAGCCAAGTCGGGGGATTTGGGGACATTCAGTACTTC
CASSQVGGFGDIQYF
>.|TRBJ1-2|TRBV4-3|.
TGCGCCAGCAGCCAAGATCTGGCAGACTATGGCTACACCTTC
CASSQDLADYGYTF
>TRBD1|TRBJ1-5|TRBV4-2|.
TGTGCCAGCAGCCAGCCGGACAGGGGGGATCAGCCCCAGCATTTT
CASSQPDRGDQPQHF
>.|TRBJ2-7|TRBV19|.
TGTGCCAGTAGTATAGTTGGCGGCACTTCCTACGAGCAGTACTTC
CASSIVGGTSYEQYF
>.|TRBJ2-3|TRBV5-1|.
TGCGCCAGCAGCTTGAAAAGTACTAGCACAGATACGCAGTATTTT
CASSLKSTSTDTQYF
>.|TRBJ2-3|TRBV28|.
TGTGCCAGCAGTCTAAGCACAGATACGCAGTATTTT
CASSLSTDTQYF
>TRBD1|TRBJ2-7|TRBV6-5|.
TGTGCCAGCCGCGGACGGGACAGGGTAAACGAGCAGTACTTC
CASRGRDRVNEQYF
>TRBD1|TRBJ1-2|TRBV7-9|.
TGTGCCAGCAGCCCGGGACAGTACTATGGCTACACCTTC
CASSPGQYYGYTF
>.|TRBJ1-1|TRBV18|.
TGTGCCAGCTCAGAAAGAGAACTACTGAACACTGAAGCTTTCTTT
CASSERELLNTEAFF
>TRBD1|TRBJ2-7|TRBV28|.
TGTGCCAGCAGGGCGGACAGGGATTCATGGACCTACGAGCAGTACTTC
CASRADRDSWTYEQYF
>.|TRBJ2-5|TRBV19|.
TGTGCCAGTAGTAGCGGGCTCGAGGAAGAGACCCAGTACTTC
CASSSGLEEETQYF
>TRBD1|TRBJ2-5|TRBV7-2|.
TGTGCCAGCAGCTTAACCGGGACAGGGGGCGAGACCCAGTACTTC
CASSLTGTGGETQYF
>.|TRBJ2-3|TRBV6-4|once
TGTGCCAGTAGTGGAGGTAGCACAGATACGCAGTATTTT
CASSGGSTDTQYF
>TRBD1|TRBJ1-5|TRBV28|once
TGTGCCAGCAGTTTAGCCCGGACAGGGGTCAATCAGCCCCAGCATTTT
CASSLARTGVNQPQHF
>TRBD2|TRBJ2-3|TRBV29-1|.
TGCAGCGGGGGGGGTGGGACTAGCGGGAGGACAGATACGCAGTATTTT
CSGGGGTSGRTDTQYF
>TRBD1|TRBJ1-3|TRBV27|.
TGTGCCAGCAGTATCTCCGGGACAGGCTCTGGAAACACCATATATTTT
CASSISGTGSGNTIYF
>TRBD2|TRBJ2-1|TRBV28|.
TGTGCCAGCAGTTTACTAGCGGGGAATGAGCAGTTCTTC
CASSLLAGNEQFF
>TRBD1|TRBJ1-1|TRBV19|.
TGTGCCAGTAGTATAGAGTCCCAGGGGGGCTTGAACACTGAAGCTTTCTTT
CASSIESQGGLNTEAFF
>.|TRBJ1-2|TRBV5-1|.
TGCGCCAGCAGCCGGGGTCTACTAGCTAACTATGGCTACACCTTC
CASSRGLLANYGYTF
>.|TRBJ1-3|TRBV6-1|.
TGTGCCAGCAGACCACAGGGTACTGGAAACACCATATATTTT
CASRPQGTGNTIYF
>TRBD1|TRBJ1-4|TRBV19|.
TGTGCCAGTAGTTTGGGACAGTTTCCTGAAAAACTGTTTTTT
CASSLGQFPEKLFF
>TRBD2|TRBJ2-1|TRBV27|.
TGTGCCAGCAGTTTATCGATCGGGACTAGCAATGAGCAGTTCTTC
CASSLSIGTSNEQFF
>.|TRBJ1-2|TRBV6-5|.
TGTGCCAGCAGGGCAGGGGTCTATGGCTACACCTTC
CASRAGVYGYTF
>.|TRBJ2-5|TRBV4-2|.
TGTGCCAGCAGCCAAGGTTCCCTCCCAGCTGTGGGCGAGACCCAGTACTTC
CASSQGSLPAVGETQYF
>TRBD2|TRBJ2-6|TRBV25-1|.
TGTGCCAGCAGTAAGCGGGGAAAAGACTCTGGGGCCAACGTCCTGACTTTC
CASSKRGKDSGANVLTF
>TRBD2|TRBJ2-3|TRBV6-4|.
TGTGCCAGCAGCCCTGGCAGCGGGAGTACAGATACGCAGTATTTT
CASSPGSGSTDTQYF
>TRBD1|TRBJ2-7|TRBV7-2|once
TGTGCCAGCAGCCGGACAGGGTTATCCTACGAGCAGTACTTC
CASSRTGLSYEQYF